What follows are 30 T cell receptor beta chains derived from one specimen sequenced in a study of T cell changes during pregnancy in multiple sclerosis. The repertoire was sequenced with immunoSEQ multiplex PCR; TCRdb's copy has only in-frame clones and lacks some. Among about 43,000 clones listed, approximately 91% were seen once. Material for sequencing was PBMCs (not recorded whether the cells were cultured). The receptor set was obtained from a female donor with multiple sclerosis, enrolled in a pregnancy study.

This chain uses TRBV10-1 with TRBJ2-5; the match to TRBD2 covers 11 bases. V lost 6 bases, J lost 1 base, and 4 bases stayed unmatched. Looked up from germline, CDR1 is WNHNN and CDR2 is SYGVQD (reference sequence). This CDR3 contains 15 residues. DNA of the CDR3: TGCGCCAGCAGCTCCGGGACTAGCGGCCAAGAGACCCAGTACTTC. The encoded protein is CASSSGTSGQETQYF.

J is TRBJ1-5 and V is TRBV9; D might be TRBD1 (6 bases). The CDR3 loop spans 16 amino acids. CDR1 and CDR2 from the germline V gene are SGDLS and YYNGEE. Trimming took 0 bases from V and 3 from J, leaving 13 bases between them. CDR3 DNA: TGTGCCAGCAGCGTAGGTTCAGGGGTGGACAATCAGCCCCAGCATTTT. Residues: CASSVGSGVDNQPQHF.

CDR3 nucleotide sequence: TGTGCCATCAGTGAGTTCGGACAGCTCGAAGCTTTCTTT. As protein: CAISEFGQLEAFF. The V gene is TRBV10-3, the J gene TRBJ1-1, with D possibly being TRBD1 (6 bases). Trimming pared 1 base from V and 8 bases from J, leaving 11 bases between. The CDR3 loop spans 13 amino acids. The germline V gene has CDR1 ENHRY and CDR2 SYGVKD.

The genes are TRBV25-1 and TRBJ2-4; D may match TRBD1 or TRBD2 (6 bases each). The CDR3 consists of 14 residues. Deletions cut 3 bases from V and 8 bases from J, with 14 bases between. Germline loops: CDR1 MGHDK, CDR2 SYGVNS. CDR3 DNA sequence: TGTGCCAGCAGTGATTGGGCAGGGGAGGACATTCAGTACTTC. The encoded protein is CASSDWAGEDIQYF.

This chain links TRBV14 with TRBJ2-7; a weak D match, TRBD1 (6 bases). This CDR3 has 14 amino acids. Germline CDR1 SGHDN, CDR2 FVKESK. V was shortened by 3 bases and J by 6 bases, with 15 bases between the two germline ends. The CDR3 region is CASSHRGIIGEQYF. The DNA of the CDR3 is TGTGCCAGCAGCCACAGGGGAATAATAGGCGAGCAGTACTTC.

The CDR3 DNA reads TGTGCCAGCAGCGTTTGGGGGGAGGGCCGTTTCTACAATGAGCAGTTCTTC. It specifies CASSVWGEGRFYNEQFF. The rearrangement uses TRBV9 and TRBJ2-1; 7 nucleotides align to TRBD2. Trimming cost V 2 bases and J 3 bases; bases outside gene matches: 11. This CDR3 comprises 17 residues. Germline V gene data show CDR1 as SGDLS and CDR2 as YYNGEE.

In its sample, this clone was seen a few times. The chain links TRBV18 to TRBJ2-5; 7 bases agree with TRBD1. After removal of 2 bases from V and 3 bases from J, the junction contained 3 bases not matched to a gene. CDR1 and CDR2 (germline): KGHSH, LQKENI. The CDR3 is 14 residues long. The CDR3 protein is CASSPRDREETQYF. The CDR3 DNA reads TGTGCCAGCTCACCAAGAGACAGGGAAGAGACCCAGTACTTC.

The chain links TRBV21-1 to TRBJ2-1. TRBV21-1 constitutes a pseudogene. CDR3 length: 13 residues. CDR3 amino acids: CASSKAGTLEQFF. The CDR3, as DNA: TGTGCCAGCAGCAAAGCGGGGACCCTCGAGCAGTTCTTC.

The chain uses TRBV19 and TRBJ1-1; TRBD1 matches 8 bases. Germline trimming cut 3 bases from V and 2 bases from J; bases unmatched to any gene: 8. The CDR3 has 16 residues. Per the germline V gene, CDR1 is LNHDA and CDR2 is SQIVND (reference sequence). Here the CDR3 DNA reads TGTGCCAGTAGTATCATAGGGGGACAGGTTAACACTGAAGCTTTCTTT. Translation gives CASSIIGGQVNTEAFF.

DNA for the CDR3: TGTGCCAGCAGTGAACCGGGACTAGGTTACAATGAGCAGTTCTTC. This encodes CASSEPGLGYNEQFF. This rearrangement joins TRBV6-1 to TRBJ2-1, with 8 bases aligning to TRBD2. Germline V lookup: CDR1 MNHNS, CDR2 SASEGT. CDR3 size: 15 residues. Unmatched junction bases numbered 4, after V lost 2 bases and J lost 4 bases.

This CDR3 reads CASTRWRGDTIYF. CDR3 in DNA: TGCGCCAGCACCCGGTGGAGGGGGGACACCATATATTTT. The chain has TRBV4-1 and TRBJ1-3; weak D call: TRBD1 (6 bases). Germline-derived CDR1 and CDR2 are MGHRA and YSYEKL. The V end was cut by 7 bases, the J end by 8 bases, with 15 bases between. This CDR3 is 13 amino acids long.

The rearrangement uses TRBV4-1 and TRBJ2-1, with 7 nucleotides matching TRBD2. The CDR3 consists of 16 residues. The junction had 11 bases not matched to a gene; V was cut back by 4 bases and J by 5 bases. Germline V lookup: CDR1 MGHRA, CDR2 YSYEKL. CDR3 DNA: TGCGCCAGCAGCCTCCGAGTCGCGGGAGTTGACAATGAGCAGTTCTTC. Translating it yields CASSLRVAGVDNEQFF.

The CDR3 protein is CASSLLAGISYNEQFF. CDR3 nucleotides: TGTGCCAGCAGCTTACTAGCGGGAATATCCTACAATGAGCAGTTCTTC. J is TRBJ2-1 and V is TRBV7-9; 9 bases map to TRBD2. The CDR3 is 16 residues long. Germline V gives CDR1 SEHNR, CDR2 FQNEAQ (reference sequence). The junction had 3 bases not matched to a gene; V was cut back by 2 bases and J by 1 base.

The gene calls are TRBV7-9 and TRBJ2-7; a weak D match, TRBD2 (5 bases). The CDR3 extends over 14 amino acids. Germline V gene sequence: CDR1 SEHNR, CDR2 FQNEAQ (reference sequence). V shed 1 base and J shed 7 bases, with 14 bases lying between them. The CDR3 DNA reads TGTGCCAGCAGCTTAGTAGGGAGACCTACGGAGCAGTACTTC. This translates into CASSLVGRPTEQYF.

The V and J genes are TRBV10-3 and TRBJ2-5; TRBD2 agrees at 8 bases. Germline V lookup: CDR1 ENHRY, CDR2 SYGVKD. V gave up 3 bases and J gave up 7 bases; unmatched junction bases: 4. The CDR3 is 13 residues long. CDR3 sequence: CAISEPSGPTQYF. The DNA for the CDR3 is TGTGCCATCAGTGAACCTAGCGGGCCGACCCAGTACTTC.

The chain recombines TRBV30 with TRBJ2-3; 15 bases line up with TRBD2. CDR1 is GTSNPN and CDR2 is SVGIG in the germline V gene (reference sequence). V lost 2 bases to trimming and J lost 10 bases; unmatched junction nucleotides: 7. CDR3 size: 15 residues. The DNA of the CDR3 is TGTGCCTGGAGTCGGACTAGCGGGAGGGGACAGGCGCAGTATTTT. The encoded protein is CAWSRTSGRGQAQYF.

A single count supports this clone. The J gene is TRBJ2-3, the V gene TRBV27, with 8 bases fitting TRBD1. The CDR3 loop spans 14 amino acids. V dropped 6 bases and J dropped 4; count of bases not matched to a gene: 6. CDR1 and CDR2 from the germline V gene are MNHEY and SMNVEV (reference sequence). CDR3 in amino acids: CASSGQGLPDTQYF. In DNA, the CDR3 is TGTGCCAGCAGCGGACAGGGCTTACCAGATACGCAGTATTTT.

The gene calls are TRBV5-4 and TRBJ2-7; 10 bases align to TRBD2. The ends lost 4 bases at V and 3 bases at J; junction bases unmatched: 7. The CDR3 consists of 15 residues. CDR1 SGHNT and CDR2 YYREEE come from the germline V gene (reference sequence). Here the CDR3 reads CASSIPTSGVYEQYF. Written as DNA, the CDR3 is TGTGCCAGCAGCATACCTACTAGCGGGGTCTACGAGCAGTACTTC.

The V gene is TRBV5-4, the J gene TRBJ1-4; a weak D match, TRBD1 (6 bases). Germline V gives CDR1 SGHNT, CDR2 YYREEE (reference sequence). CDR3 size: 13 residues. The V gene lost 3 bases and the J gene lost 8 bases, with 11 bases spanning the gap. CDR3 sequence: CASSSGDREKLFF. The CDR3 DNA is TGTGCCAGCAGCTCAGGGGATCGGGAAAAACTGTTTTTT. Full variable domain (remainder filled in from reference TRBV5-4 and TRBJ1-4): ETGVTQSPTHLIKTRGQQVTLRCSSQSGHNTVSWYQQALGQGPQFIFQYYREEENGRGNFPPRFSGLQFPNYSSELNVNALELDDSALYLCASSSGDREKLFFGSGTQLSVL.

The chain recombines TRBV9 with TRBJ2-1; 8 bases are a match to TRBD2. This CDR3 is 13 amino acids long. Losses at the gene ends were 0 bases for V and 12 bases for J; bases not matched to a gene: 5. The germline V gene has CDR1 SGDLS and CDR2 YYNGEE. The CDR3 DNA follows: TGTGCCAGCAGCGTAGCCCCGCTAGCGGGGCAGTTCTTC. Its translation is CASSVAPLAGQFF.

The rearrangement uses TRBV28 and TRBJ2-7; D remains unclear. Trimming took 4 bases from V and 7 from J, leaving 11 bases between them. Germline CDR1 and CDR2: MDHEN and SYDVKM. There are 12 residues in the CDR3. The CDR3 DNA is TGTGCCAGCAGTTCGCCTTCGAGGGAGCAGTACTTC. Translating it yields CASSSPSREQYF.

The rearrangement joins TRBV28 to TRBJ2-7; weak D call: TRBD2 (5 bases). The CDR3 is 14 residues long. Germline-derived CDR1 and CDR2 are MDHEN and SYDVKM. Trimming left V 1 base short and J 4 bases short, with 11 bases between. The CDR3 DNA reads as TGTGCCAGCAGTTTATCTGGACTTCTATACGAGCAGTACTTC. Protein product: CASSLSGLLYEQYF. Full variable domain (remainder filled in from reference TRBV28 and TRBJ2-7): DVKVTQSSRYLVKRTGEKVFLECVQDMDHENMFWYRQDPGLGLRLIYFSYDVKMKEKGDIPEGYSVSREKKERFSLILESASTNQTSMYLCASSLSGLLYEQYFGPGTRLTVT.

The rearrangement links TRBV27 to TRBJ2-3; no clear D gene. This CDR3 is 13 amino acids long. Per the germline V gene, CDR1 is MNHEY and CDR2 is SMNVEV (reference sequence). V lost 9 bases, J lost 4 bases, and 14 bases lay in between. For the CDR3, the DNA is TGTGCCAGTCGCGAAGGTGGGGCAGATACGCAGTATTTT. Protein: CASREGGADTQYF.

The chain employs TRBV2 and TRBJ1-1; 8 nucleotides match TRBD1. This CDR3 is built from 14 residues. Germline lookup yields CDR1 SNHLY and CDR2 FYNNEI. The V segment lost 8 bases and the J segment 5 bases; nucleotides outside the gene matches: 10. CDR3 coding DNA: TGTGCCAGCCTTGACAGGGGAGAGGGTACTGAAGCTTTCTTT. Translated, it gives CASLDRGEGTEAFF.

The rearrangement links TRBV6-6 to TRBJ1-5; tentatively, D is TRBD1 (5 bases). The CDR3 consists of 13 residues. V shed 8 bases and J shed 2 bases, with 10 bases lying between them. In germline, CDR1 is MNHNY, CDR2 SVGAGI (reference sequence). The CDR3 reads CASGQEGNQPQHF. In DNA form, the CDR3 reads TGTGCCAGCGGACAAGAAGGCAATCAGCCCCAGCATTTT.

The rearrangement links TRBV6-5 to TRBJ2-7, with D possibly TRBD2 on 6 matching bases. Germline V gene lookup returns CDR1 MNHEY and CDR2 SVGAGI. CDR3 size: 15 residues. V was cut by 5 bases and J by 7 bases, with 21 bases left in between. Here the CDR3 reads CASSRPSVLGSEQYF. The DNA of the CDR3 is TGTGCCAGCAGTCGCCCTAGCGTATTAGGGTCGGAGCAGTACTTC.

The CDR3 sequence: CASSQERSGGGVGDEQFF. CDR3 nucleotide sequence: TGCGCCAGCAGCCAAGAAAGATCCGGAGGGGGCGTTGGGGATGAGCAGTTCTTC. The chain couples TRBV4-3 to TRBJ2-1; tentatively, D is TRBD1 (7 bases). Germline V gives CDR1 LGHNA, CDR2 YSLEER. V shed 0 bases and J shed 8 bases, with 23 bases lying between them. This CDR3 region has 18 residues.

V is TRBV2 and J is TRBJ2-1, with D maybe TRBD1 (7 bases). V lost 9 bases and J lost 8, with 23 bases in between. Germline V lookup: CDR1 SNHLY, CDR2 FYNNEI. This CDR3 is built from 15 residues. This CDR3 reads CARADRELSGDEQFF. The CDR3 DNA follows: TGTGCCAGGGCCGACAGGGAACTTTCGGGGGATGAGCAGTTCTTC. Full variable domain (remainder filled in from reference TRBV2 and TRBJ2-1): EPEVTQTPSHQVTQMGQEVILRCVPISNHLYFYWYRQILGQKVEFLVSFYNNEISEKSEIFDDQFSVERPDGSNFTLKIRSTKLEDSAMYFCARADRELSGDEQFFGPGTRLTVL.

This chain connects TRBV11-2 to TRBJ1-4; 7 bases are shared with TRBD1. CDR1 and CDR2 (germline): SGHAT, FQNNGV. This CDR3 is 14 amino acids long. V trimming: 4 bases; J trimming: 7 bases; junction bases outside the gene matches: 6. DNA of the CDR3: TGTGCCAGCAGCTATACAGGGGAAAGTGAAAAACTGTTTTTT. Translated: CASSYTGESEKLFF.

CDR3: CASSESASLGAKNIQYF. CDR3 in DNA: TGCGCCAGCAGTGAGTCGGCTAGCTTGGGAGCCAAAAACATTCAGTACTTC. The chain links TRBV10-1 to TRBJ2-4, with D possibly matching TRBD2 (5 bases). CDR1 and CDR2 from the germline V gene are WNHNN and SYGVQD (reference sequence). The CDR3 contains 17 residues. V was trimmed by 0 bases and J by 0 bases, leaving 12 bases between them.